Following are 21 T cell receptor beta chains from one sample sequenced in a study of PD-1 blockade in mismatch repair-deficient tumors. Data came from immunoSEQ multiplex PCR; TCRdb stores just in-frame clones and leaves some out. Of 50,000 or so clones listed, about 84% are singletons. This specimen was peripheral blood, taken approximately 18 weeks after starting pembrolizumab. The receptors come from an adult with mismatch repair-deficient cancer.

V is TRBV19 and J is TRBJ2-1, with TRBD1 matching 7 bases. The CDR3 runs to 14 residues. The germline V gene encodes CDR1 LNHDA and CDR2 SQIVND (reference sequence). The ends lost 6 bases at V and 6 bases at J; junction bases unmatched: 8. The CDR3 reads CASRIQGIINEQFF. CDR3 nucleotides: TGTGCCAGTAGAATACAGGGGATTATCAATGAGCAGTTCTTC.

With regard to this clone: This could be a read error, since a much larger clone is one nucleotide away. This chain joins TRBV7-9 and TRBJ1-1; D remains ambiguous. The CDR3 is 11 amino acids. Germline V lookup: CDR1 SEHNR, CDR2 FQNEAQ (reference sequence). Deletions cut 2 bases from V and 2 bases from J, with 0 bases between. For the CDR3, the DNA is TGTGCCAGCAGCTTAAACACTGAAGCTTTCTTT. As protein: CASSLNTEAFF.

The rearrangement links TRBV7-8 to TRBJ1-2, with D possibly matching TRBD1 (5 bases). The CDR3 runs to 14 residues. V was pared by 1 base and J by 8 bases, with 14 bases between. Germline CDR1 is SGHVS and CDR2 is FQNEAQ. Written as DNA, the CDR3 is TGTGCCAGCAGCTTAGAGGTGGGGCCCAAGGGCTACACCTTC. This translates into CASSLEVGPKGYTF.

V is TRBV7-9 and J is TRBJ1-2; D remains unclear. The CDR3 is 10 amino acids. CDR1 and CDR2 (germline): SEHNR, FQNEAQ (reference sequence). V lost 5 bases and J lost 4, with 2 bases in between. CDR3 DNA sequence: TGTGCCAGCAGCCTCTATGGCTACACCTTC. It encodes CASSLYGYTF. Full variable domain (outside the CDR3, taken from reference TRBV7-9 and TRBJ1-2): DTGVSQNPRHKITKRGQNVTFRCDPISEHNRLYWYRQTLGQGPEFLTYFQNEAQLEKSRLLSDRFSAERPKGSFSTLEIQRTEQGDSAMYLCASSLYGYTFGSGTRLTVV.

V is TRBV6-1 and J is TRBJ1-1; no definite D call. Germline CDR1 MNHNS, CDR2 SASEGT. The CDR3 is 13 residues long. V lost 4 bases to trimming and J lost 2 bases, with 8 bases between them. Written as DNA, the CDR3 is TGTGCCAGCAGTGGAGAGGAAAACACTGAAGCTTTCTTT. Its translation: CASSGEENTEAFF.

This clone was observed once. The genes are TRBV19 and TRBJ1-4; D remains ambiguous. CDR3 length: 14 amino acids. V was clipped by 10 bases and J by 0 bases, with 12 bases between them. The germline V gene encodes CDR1 LNHDA and CDR2 SQIVND (reference sequence). CDR3 nucleotide sequence: TGTGCCACCCGGCAGATGGCAACTAATGAAAAACTGTTTTTT. Residues: CATRQMATNEKLFF.

This clone was recorded only once. The V and J genes are TRBV6-5 and TRBJ2-1; 10 bases agree with TRBD2. This CDR3 contains 14 residues. The V gene end was trimmed by 4 bases and the J gene end by 8 bases; junction bases not matched to a gene: 5. Per the germline V gene, CDR1 is MNHEY and CDR2 is SVGAGI. The CDR3 DNA reads TGTGCCAGCAGTTTAGCGGGGGGAGGGTATGAGCAGTTCTTC. Translating gives CASSLAGGGYEQFF.

The chain carries TRBV2 and TRBJ2-5; 8 bases are a match to TRBD2. The junction had 1 base not matched to a gene; V was cut back by 5 bases and J by 5 bases. The CDR3 is 12 residues long. From germline, CDR1 is SNHLY and CDR2 FYNNEI. CDR3 sequence (DNA): TGTGCCAGCAGTCCGGGAGGGGAGACCCAGTACTTC. Translated, it gives CASSPGGETQYF.

The chain is built from TRBV11-2 and TRBJ2-3, with 8 positions matching TRBD1. CDR1 and CDR2 from the germline V gene are SGHAT and FQNNGV. J lost 6 bases, V lost 1 base, and 6 bases had no gene match. This CDR3 contains 15 residues. CDR3 bases: TGTGCCAGCAGCTTAGCAGGGGGCGCTTCGGATACGCAGTATTTT. The encoded protein is CASSLAGGASDTQYF.

The rearrangement links TRBV6-4 to TRBJ2-3; 7 bases are shared with TRBD2. Germline lookup yields CDR1 MRHNA and CDR2 SNTAGT. The CDR3 extends over 16 amino acids. Germline trimming cut 2 bases from V and 2 bases from J; bases unmatched to any gene: 7. In DNA form, the CDR3 reads TGTGCCAGCAGTGACATTGCGGGAGTTACCACAGATACGCAGTATTTT. Amino acid sequence: CASSDIAGVTTDTQYF.

The chain combines TRBV6-6 with TRBJ2-5, with D unresolved. The CDR3 totals 14 residues. The germline V and J ends were trimmed by 5 bases and 5 bases, with 15 bases remaining between them. CDR1 is MNHNY and CDR2 is SVGAGI in the germline V gene (reference sequence). The chain's CDR3 is CASSAFDIGETQYF. DNA for the CDR3: TGTGCCAGCAGTGCATTTGATATCGGGGAGACCCAGTACTTC.

The rearrangement links TRBV27 to TRBJ2-2; D gene unclear. The germline CDR1 and CDR2 sequences are MNHEY and SMNVEV (reference sequence). This CDR3 has 14 amino acids. The V end lost 2 bases, the J end lost 3 bases, and 7 bases lay between the germline ends. The CDR3 loop is CASSLGQHTGELFF. CDR3 DNA sequence: TGTGCCAGCAGTTTAGGGCAACACACCGGGGAGCTGTTTTTT.

This chain connects TRBV18 to TRBJ2-7; 7 bases are a match to TRBD1. The J segment lost 5 bases and the V segment lost 4 bases, leaving 8 bases of the junction unmatched. There are 14 residues in the CDR3. Per the germline V gene, CDR1 is KGHSH and CDR2 is LQKENI. The CDR3: CASSLRDRVDEQYF. CDR3 nucleotides: TGTGCCAGCTCACTTCGAGACAGGGTAGACGAGCAGTACTTC.

The chain recombines TRBV4-3 with TRBJ2-6; 7 bases are shared with TRBD2. The CDR3 is 16 amino acids. V was pared by 0 bases and J by 2 bases, with 1 base of the junction left unmatched. CDR1 LGHNA and CDR2 YSLEER come from the germline V gene. This chain's CDR3 is CASSQDRGAGANVLTF. DNA of the CDR3: TGCGCCAGCAGCCAAGATCGGGGGGCTGGGGCCAACGTCCTGACTTTC.

On this clone itself: Its ends do not fully match the called genes, so a read error is possible. This sequence joins TRBV6-5 and TRBJ1-2, with unresolved D. The CDR3 totals 12 residues. Germline-derived CDR1 and CDR2 are MNHEY and SVGAGI. The CDR3 region has the DNA TGTGCCAGCAGGTACTCGACCCATGGCTACACCTTC. It codes for CASRYSTHGYTF.

The chain recombines TRBV7-2 with TRBJ2-5, with D perhaps TRBD1 or TRBD2 (5 bases each). Deletions cut 6 bases from V and 2 bases from J, with 16 bases between. This CDR3 spans 15 amino acids. In germline, CDR1 is SGHTA, CDR2 FQGNSA. The CDR3 coding sequence is TGTGCCAGCAGGATATGGGGGTCAACTCAAGAGACCCAGTACTTC. Its protein is CASRIWGSTQETQYF.

The V call is TRBV7-2, the J call TRBJ1-2; D is unclear. Germline V lookup: CDR1 SGHTA, CDR2 FQGNSA. This CDR3 region has 13 residues. The V end was cut by 1 base, the J end by 4 bases, with 7 bases between. The CDR3 DNA is TGTGCCAGCAGCTTAGGAGGGCTCTATGGCTACACCTTC. It yields the protein CASSLGGLYGYTF.

This clone was detected only a few times. The CDR3: CASSQNRGPYEQYF. CDR3 bases: TGTGCCAGCAGCCAAAACAGGGGGCCCTACGAGCAGTACTTC. The chain combines TRBV7-9 with TRBJ2-7, with 9 bases fitting TRBD1. The CDR3 sequence is 14 residues long. Trimming removed 5 bases from V and 2 bases from J; junction bases left unmatched: 4. CDR1 and CDR2 (germline): SEHNR, FQNEAQ (reference sequence).

This chain uses TRBV5-1 with TRBJ1-2, with D perhaps matching TRBD1 (5 bases). The germline V gene encodes CDR1 SGHRS and CDR2 YFSETQ. The V end lost 0 bases, the J end lost 2 bases, and 8 bases lay between the germline ends. This CDR3 has 14 residues. The CDR3 DNA reads TGCGCCAGCAGCTTGGAAAGGGGCAACTATGGCTACACCTTC. Protein sequence: CASSLERGNYGYTF. The entire variable domain, with the rest obtained from reference TRBV5-1 and TRBJ1-2, is as follows: KAGVTQTPRYLIKTRGQQVTLSCSPISGHRSVSWYQQTPGQGLQFLFEYFSETQRNKGNFPGRFSGRQFSNSRSEMNVSTLELGDSALYLCASSLERGNYGYTFGSGTRLTVV.

This clone was seen only a few times. The V gene is TRBV2, the J gene TRBJ2-2; the match to TRBD2 covers 9 bases. After removal of 6 bases from V and 3 bases from J, the junction contained 5 bases not matched to a gene. Germline V gives CDR1 SNHLY, CDR2 FYNNEI. The CDR3 runs to 15 residues. CDR3 amino acids: CASRKAGGYTGELFF. CDR3 sequence (DNA): TGTGCCAGCAGAAAAGCGGGAGGTTACACCGGGGAGCTGTTTTTT.

V usage is TRBV29-1 and J usage is TRBJ2-7; D possibly matches TRBD1 or TRBD2 (5 bases each). Trimming stripped 0 bases from V and 0 bases from J, with 9 bases between. The CDR3 runs 14 residues. Germline V lookup: CDR1 SQVTM, CDR2 ANQGSEA. For the CDR3, the DNA is TGCAGCGTTGAAGATCCAGGGAGCTCCTACGAGCAGTACTTC. Protein product: CSVEDPGSSYEQYF.